This TCR beta chain came from a study of blood T cell repertoires in COVID-19. Study-level information: Samples came from the United States, Italy and Spain, spanning acute and convalescent COVID-19.

This CDR3 has 14 amino acids. Germline V CDR1 and CDR2: LGHDT, YNNKEL (reference sequence). The V end lost 2 bases, the J end lost 6 bases, and 13 bases lay between the germline ends. Cohort allocation depended upon clinical history that participants reported. Per the study methods: From reference gene primer amplification, estimates of nucleated cell counts were derived. The protocol was immunoSEQ multiplex PCR, while the TCRdb copy is restricted to in-frame clones and leaves out a portion. Clonal size and the V and J genes are those of that table, whereas D and trimming came from the DNA. The table lists about 250,000 clones, roughly 85% of them singletons.

The sample was PBMCs or T cells enriched from blood (not recorded which). The chain has TRBV3-1 (or the pseudogene TRBV3-2) and TRBJ1-2; a weak D match, TRBD1 (5 bases). The clonotype originates from a woman aged 45-65 years with acute COVID-19. This CDR3 reads CASSQHRRGDGYTF. In DNA form, the CDR3 reads TGTGCCAGCAGCCAACACAGGCGGGGGGATGGCTACACCTTC.